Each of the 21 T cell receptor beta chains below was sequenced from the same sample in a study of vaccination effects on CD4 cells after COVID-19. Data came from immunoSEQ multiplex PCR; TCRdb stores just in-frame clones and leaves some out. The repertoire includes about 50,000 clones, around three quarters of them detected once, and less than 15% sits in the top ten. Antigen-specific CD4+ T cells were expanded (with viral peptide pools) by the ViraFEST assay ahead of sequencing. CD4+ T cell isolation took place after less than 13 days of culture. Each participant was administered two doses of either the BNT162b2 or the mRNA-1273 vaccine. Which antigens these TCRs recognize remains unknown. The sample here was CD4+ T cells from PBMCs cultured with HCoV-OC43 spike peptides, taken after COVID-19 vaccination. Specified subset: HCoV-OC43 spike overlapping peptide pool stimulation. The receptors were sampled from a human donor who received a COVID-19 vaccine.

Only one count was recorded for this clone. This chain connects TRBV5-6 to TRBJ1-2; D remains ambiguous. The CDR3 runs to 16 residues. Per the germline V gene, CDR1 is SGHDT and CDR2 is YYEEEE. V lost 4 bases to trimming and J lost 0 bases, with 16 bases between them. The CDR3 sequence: CASSPVMGGPNYGYTF. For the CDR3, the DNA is TGTGCCAGCAGCCCAGTGATGGGAGGACCTAACTATGGCTACACCTTC.

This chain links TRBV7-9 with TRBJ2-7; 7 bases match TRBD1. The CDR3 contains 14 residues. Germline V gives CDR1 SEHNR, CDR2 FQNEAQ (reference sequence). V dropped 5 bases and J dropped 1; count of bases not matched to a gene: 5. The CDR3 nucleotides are TGTGCCAGCAGCCCCCGGGACAGATCCTACGAGCAGTACTTC. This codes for CASSPRDRSYEQYF.

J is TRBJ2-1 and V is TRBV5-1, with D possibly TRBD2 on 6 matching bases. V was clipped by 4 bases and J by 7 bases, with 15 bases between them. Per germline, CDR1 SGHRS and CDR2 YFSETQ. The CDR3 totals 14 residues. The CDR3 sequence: CASSVLDGSNEQFF. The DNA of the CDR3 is TGCGCCAGCAGCGTCCTTGACGGGAGTAATGAGCAGTTCTTC. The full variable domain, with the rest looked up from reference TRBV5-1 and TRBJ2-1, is KAGVTQTPRYLIKTRGQQVTLSCSPISGHRSVSWYQQTPGQGLQFLFEYFSETQRNKGNFPGRFSGRQFSNSRSEMNVSTLELGDSALYLCASSVLDGSNEQFFGPGTRLTVL.

The DNA for the CDR3 is TGTGCCATCAGTGAAGGCCGACCCTACGAGCAGTACTTC. Protein product: CAISEGRPYEQYF. This chain connects TRBV10-3 to TRBJ2-7; D gene unclear. The CDR3 spans 13 residues. The V gene's germline CDR1 is ENHRY and CDR2 SYGVKD. The V gene lost 3 bases and the J gene lost 2 bases, with 8 bases spanning the gap.

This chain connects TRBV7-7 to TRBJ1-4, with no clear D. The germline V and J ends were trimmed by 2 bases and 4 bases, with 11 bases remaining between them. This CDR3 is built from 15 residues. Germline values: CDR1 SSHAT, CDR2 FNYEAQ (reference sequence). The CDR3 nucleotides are TGTGCCAGCAGCTTATCCCCCGAGGGTAATGAAAAACTGTTTTTT. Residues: CASSLSPEGNEKLFF.

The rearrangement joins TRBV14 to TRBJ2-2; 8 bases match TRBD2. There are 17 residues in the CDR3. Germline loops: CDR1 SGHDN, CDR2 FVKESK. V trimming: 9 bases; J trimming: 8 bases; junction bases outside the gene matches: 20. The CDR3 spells CARLGAGGLRFAGELFF. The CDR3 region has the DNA TGTGCCAGGTTGGGGGCGGGAGGCCTCCGGTTTGCGGGGGAGCTGTTTTTT.

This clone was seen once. The CDR3 is CASSQDAEAFF. In DNA form, the CDR3 reads TGTGCCAGCTCACAAGATGCTGAAGCTTTCTTT. The genes are TRBV18 and TRBJ1-1, with no clear D. This CDR3 is built from 11 residues. Germline V CDR1 and CDR2: KGHSH, LQKENI. V gave up 4 bases and J gave up 6 bases, with 6 bases separating them.

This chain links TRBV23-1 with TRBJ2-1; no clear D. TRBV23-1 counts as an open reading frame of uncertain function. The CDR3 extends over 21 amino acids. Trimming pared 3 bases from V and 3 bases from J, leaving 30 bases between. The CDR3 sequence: CASSHPRTDSSIVSDYNEQFF. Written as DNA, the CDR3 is TGCGCCAGCAGTCACCCTCGAACAGACTCGAGCATTGTAAGTGACTACAATGAGCAGTTCTTC.

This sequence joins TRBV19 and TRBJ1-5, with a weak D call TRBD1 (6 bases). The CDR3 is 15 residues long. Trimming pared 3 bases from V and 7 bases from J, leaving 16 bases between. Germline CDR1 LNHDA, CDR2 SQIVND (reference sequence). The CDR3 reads CASSMTWGALQPQHF. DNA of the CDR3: TGTGCCAGTAGTATGACTTGGGGGGCTCTACAGCCCCAGCATTTT.

CDR3 loop: CASSHKGTGGVETQYF. DNA of the CDR3: TGTGCCAGCAGCCACAAGGGGACAGGGGGCGTTGAGACCCAGTACTTC. The chain uses TRBV13 and TRBJ2-5, with 12 bases lining up with TRBD1. The CDR3 spans 16 residues. V was pared by 5 bases and J by 5 bases, with 9 bases of the junction left unmatched. Germline lookup yields CDR1 PRHDT and CDR2 FYEKMQ (reference sequence).

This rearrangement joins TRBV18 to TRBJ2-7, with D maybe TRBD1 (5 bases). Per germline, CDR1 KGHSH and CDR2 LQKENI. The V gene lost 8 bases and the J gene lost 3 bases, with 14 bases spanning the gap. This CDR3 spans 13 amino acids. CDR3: CASTTAQHYEQYF. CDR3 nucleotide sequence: TGTGCCAGCACGACAGCCCAACACTACGAGCAGTACTTC.

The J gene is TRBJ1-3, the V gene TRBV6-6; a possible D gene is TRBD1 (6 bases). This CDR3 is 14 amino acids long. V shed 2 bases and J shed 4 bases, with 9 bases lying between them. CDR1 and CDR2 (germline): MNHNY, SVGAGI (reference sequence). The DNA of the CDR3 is TGTGCCAGCAGTTACCTGCAGGGGGGAAACACCATATATTTT. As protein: CASSYLQGGNTIYF.

The CDR3 DNA is TGTGCCAGCAGTGACAGACAGGGGAAACTCCAACCCCAGCATTTT. Its translation: CASSDRQGKLQPQHF. J is TRBJ1-5 and V is TRBV6-2 or TRBV6-3; 8 nucleotides match TRBD1. In germline, CDR1 is MNHEY, CDR2 SVGEGT. V was clipped by 5 bases and J by 10 bases; unmatched bases: 13. The CDR3 has 15 amino acids.

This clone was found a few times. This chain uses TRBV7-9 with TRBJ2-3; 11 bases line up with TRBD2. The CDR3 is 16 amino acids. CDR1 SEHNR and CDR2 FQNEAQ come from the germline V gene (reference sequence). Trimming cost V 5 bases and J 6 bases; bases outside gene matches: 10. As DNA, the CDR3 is TGTGCCAGCAGCGTAGGGGTAGCGGGGGGGCCCGATACGCAGTATTTT. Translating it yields CASSVGVAGGPDTQYF. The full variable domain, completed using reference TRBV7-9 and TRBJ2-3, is DTGVSQNPRHKITKRGQNVTFRCDPISEHNRLYWYRQTLGQGPEFLTYFQNEAQLEKSRLLSDRFSAERPKGSFSTLEIQRTEQGDSAMYLCASSVGVAGGPDTQYFGPGTRLTVL.

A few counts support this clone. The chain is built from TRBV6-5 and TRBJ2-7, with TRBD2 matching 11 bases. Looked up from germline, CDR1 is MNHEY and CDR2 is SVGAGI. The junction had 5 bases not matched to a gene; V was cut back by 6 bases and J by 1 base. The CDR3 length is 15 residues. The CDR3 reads CASSRTSGGSYEQYF. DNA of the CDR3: TGTGCCAGCAGCCGCACTAGCGGGGGATCCTACGAGCAGTACTTC.

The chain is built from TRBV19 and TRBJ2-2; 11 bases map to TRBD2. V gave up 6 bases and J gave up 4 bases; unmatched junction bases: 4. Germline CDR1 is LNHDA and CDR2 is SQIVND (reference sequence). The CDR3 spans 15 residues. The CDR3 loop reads CASSQGLAVTGELFF. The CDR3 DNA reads TGTGCCAGTAGCCAGGGACTAGCGGTCACCGGGGAGCTGTTTTTT. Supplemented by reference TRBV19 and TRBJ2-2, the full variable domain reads DGGITQSPKYLFRKEGQNVTLSCEQNLNHDAMYWYRQDPGQGLRLIYYSQIVNDFQKGDIAEGYSVSREKKESFPLTVTSAQKNPTAFYLCASSQGLAVTGELFFGEGSRLTVL.

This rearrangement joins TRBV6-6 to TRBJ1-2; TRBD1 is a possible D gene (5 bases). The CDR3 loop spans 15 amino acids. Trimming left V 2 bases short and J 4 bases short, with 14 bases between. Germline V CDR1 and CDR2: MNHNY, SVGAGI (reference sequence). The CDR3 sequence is CASSYRDLNSYGYTF. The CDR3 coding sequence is TGTGCCAGCAGTTACAGGGACCTCAACTCCTATGGCTACACCTTC.

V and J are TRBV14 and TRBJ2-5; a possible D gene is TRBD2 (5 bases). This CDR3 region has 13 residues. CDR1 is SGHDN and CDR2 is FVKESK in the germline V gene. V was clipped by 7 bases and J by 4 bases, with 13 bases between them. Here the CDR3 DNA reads TGTGCCAGCAATCGGGGATTGGGAGAGACCCAGTACTTC. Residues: CASNRGLGETQYF. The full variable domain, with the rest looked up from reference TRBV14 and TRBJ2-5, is EAGVTQFPSHSVIEKGQTVTLRCDPISGHDNLYWYRRVMGKEIKFLLHFVKESKQDESGMPNNRFLAERTGGTYSTLKVQPAELEDSGVYFCASNRGLGETQYFGPGTRLLVL.

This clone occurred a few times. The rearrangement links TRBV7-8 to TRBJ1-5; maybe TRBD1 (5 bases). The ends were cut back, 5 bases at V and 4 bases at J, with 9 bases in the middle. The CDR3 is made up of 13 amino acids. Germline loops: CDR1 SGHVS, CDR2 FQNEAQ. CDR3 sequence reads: CASSVAGNQPQHF. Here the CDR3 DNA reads TGTGCCAGCAGCGTGGCAGGGAATCAGCCCCAGCATTTT.

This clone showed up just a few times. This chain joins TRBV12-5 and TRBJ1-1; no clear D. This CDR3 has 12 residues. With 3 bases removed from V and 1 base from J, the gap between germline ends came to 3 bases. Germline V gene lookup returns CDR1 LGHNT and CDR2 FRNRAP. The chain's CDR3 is CASGLGNTEAFF. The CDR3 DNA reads TGTGCTAGTGGTTTAGGGAACACTGAAGCTTTCTTT.

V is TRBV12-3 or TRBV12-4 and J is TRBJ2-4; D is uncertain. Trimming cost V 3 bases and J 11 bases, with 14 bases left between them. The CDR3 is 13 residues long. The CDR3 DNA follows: TGTGCCAGCAGTTTGCCCCCAACATACGTTCAGTACTTC. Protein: CASSLPPTYVQYF.